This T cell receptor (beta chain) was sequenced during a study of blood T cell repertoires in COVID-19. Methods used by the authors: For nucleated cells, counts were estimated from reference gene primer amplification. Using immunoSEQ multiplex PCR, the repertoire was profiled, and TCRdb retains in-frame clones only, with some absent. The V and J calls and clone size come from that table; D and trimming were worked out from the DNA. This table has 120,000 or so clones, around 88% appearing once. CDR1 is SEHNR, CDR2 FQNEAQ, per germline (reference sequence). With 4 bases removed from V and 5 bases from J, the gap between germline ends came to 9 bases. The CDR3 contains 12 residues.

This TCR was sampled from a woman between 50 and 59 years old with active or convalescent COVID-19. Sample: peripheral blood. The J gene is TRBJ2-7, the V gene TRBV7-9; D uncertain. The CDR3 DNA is TGTGCCAGCAGCTCAACCCGGGACGAGCAGTACTTC. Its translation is CASSSTRDEQYF.